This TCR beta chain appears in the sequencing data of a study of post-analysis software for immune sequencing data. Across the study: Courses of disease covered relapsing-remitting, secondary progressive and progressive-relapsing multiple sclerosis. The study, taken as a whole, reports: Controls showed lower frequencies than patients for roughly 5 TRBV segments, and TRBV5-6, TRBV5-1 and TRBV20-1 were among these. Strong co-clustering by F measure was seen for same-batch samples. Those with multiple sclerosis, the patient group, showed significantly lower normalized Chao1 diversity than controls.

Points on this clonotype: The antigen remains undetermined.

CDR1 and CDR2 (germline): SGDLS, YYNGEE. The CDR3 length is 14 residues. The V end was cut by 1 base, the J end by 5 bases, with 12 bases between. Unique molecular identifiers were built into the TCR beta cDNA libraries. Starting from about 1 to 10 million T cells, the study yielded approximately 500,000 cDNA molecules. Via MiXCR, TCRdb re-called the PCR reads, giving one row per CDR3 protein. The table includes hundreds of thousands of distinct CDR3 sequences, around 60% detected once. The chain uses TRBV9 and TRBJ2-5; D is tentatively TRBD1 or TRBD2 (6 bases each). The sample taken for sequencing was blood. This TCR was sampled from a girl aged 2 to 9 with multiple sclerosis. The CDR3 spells CASSVTGGGETQYF. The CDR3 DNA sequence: TGTGCCAGCAGCGTAACCGGGGGCGGCGAGACCCAGTACTTC. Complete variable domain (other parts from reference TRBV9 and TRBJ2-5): DSGVTQTPKHLITATGQRVTLRCSPRSGDLSVYWYQQSLDQGLQFLIQYYNGEERAKGNILERFSAQQFPDLHSELNLSSLELGDSALYFCASSVTGGGETQYFGPGTRLLVL.